The T cell receptor (beta chain) under discussion was sequenced for a study of T cell responses to AZD1222 COVID-19 vaccine (dated by TCRdb to the early 2020s). At the level of the whole study: TCR sequencing covered 233 trial participants: about 210 given two doses of AZD1222 and approximately 26 given two doses of MenACWY control vaccine. Trial participants were enrolled by age into 18-55, 56-69 and 70-plus year subgroups, with roughly 160, 29 and 62 TCR-sequenced participants respectively.

Broader findings and caveats from the paper: No day 14 peak-response samples were available, so repertoires were characterized only after the peak T cell response. Nearly half of unique spike-specific TCRs reportedly recognized epitopes outside regions mutated in the B.1.351 and B.1.1.7 variants. In the small 56-69-year group, the increase in depth fell short of significance, most likely because of low power. A significant rise in spike-specific TCR breadth and depth was observed after two AZD1222 doses relative to day 0 and relative to MenACWY recipients. The whole spike protein was spanned by vaccine-associated CD4 TCRs, and dominant responses were seen in regions 160-218 and 743-854. Participants were mostly white British, with more females than males. The authors suggested clonal diversity may have been underestimated. Conclusions about previously exposed vaccinees are limited, since just five or six AZD1222 recipients were seropositive for SARS-CoV-2 at baseline.

Sample time point, as interpreted from the label and publication: baseline before first vaccination. Reading the label with the study, this specimen's treatment or condition is: meningococcal conjugate vaccine given as trial control. The vaccinee samples were drawn from two UK trials, COV001 and COV002, one of which was a single-blind randomized controlled phase 2/3 trial testing AZD1222 (ChAdOx1 nCoV-19) in healthy adults. For TCRbeta chain sequencing, PBMC samples were collected from trial participants at day 0 and at day 28 after the second dose. Turning to this clone: It has no known antigen specificity. Qualities for individual bases were not recorded, and no much larger clone is one base off.

From a lookup of the germline V gene, CDR1 and CDR2 are LGHNA and YNFKEQ. Reading from cysteine to phenylalanine, the CDR3 counts 15 amino acids. This entry keeps only the CDR3 DNA: 45 bases, framed from base 1. The junction shows trimming of 1 base on V and 0 bases on J, plus 10 bases between the germline ends. The CDR3 regions of human TCRbeta chains were subjected to immunosequencing. In the paper's pipeline: TCRs in the repertoires were matched against a reference library of SARS-CoV-2-specific TCRs that had been generated with the MIRA antigen-specificity platform. Breadth was defined as the fraction of unique TCRs that were SARS-CoV-2-associated, and depth was defined as the fraction of total T cells that were SARS-CoV-2-associated. Each spike-specific TCR was assigned to its reactive spike region and to a CD4 or CD8 class using the MIRA data. Log10-transformed breadth and depth values were compared by one-way ANOVA with Sidak's multiple comparisons tests. TCRdb holds this immuneACCESS table with in-frame rearrangements only. Some clones are missing; in checked studies, unresolved V genes explain under half, and the rest has no known cause. Clonal size and the V and J genes are those of that table, whereas D and trimming came from the DNA. Recorded for this sample are about 100,000 clones; over 85% of them occurred a single time. The ten largest make up less than 4% of the sample.

The chain is made from TRBV4-2 and TRBJ2-7, with TRBD2 tentatively as D gene (5 bases match). Sequences were derived from peripheral blood, sampled on day 0 of MenACWY control vaccination. This sequence was found in an adult in good health. The encoded CDR3 is CASSQVTTNSYEQYF. Read as DNA, the sequence is TGTGCCAGCAGCCAAGTTACGACTAACTCCTACGAGCAGTACTTC.